A selection of T cell receptor beta chains follows, all from one sample in a study of T cell repertoires in cytomegalovirus infection. TCRdb re-derived calls from the reads in MiXCR, one entry per CDR3 protein. Of around 430,000 distinct CDR3 sequences listed, approximately 46% are singletons. No antigen has been assigned to these receptors. The source was cultured PBMCs, collected from culture after CMV antigen stimulation. These receptors were taken from a human donor in good health (CMV status not recorded). Some clones in this sample may be carry-over from other donors' samples. The CDR3 runs from the conserved cysteine through the conserved F or W. The D gene is left open where the match is weak. Where a row states a size, it is once, few, many or the class of an expanded clone; other rows omit it.

V gene	D gene	clone size	J gene	CDR3 protein	CDR3 DNA
TRBV6-6	.	.	TRBJ1-5	CASSYSDKPQPQHF	TGTGCCAGCAGTTACTCGGACAAACCTCAGCCCCAGCATTTT
TRBV7-6	.	.	TRBJ2-7	CASSRGAKWPDEQYF	TGTGCCAGCAGTCGGGGGGCTAAATGGCCAGACGAGCAGTACTTC
TRBV30	.	.	TRBJ2-7	CAWSVNSGYEQYF	TGTGCCTGGAGTGTAAACAGTGGCTACGAGCAGTACTTC
TRBV12-3/TRBV12-4	.	few	TRBJ2-3	CASSVGGTDTQYF	TGTGCCAGCAGTGTGGGGGGCACAGATACGCAGTATTTT
TRBV11-2	TRBD2	.	TRBJ2-3	CASSSLRLAVLTSTDTQYF	TGTGCCAGCAGCTCGTTACGACTAGCGGTTTTAACTAGCACAGATACGCAGTATTTT
TRBV19	.	few	TRBJ2-5	CASSLAIGETQYF	TGTGCCAGTAGTCTGGCCATCGGAGAGACCCAGTACTTC
TRBV6-2/TRBV6-3	.	.	TRBJ2-7	CASSYSRPLYEQYF	TGTGCCAGCAGTTACTCACGACCGCTCTACGAGCAGTACTTC
TRBV11-3	.	.	TRBJ2-3	CASSSRGGADTDTQYF	TGTGCCAGCAGCTCCCGAGGGGGAGCGGACACAGATACGCAGTATTTT
TRBV15	.	.	TRBJ2-3	CATSRDRIDTQYF	TGTGCCACCAGCAGAGATCGGATAGATACGCAGTATTTT
TRBV7-2	.	few	TRBJ2-7	CASSLEAYSSYEQYF	TGTGCCAGCAGCTTAGAGGCATACAGCTCCTACGAGCAGTACTTC
TRBV3-1	TRBD2	.	TRBJ2-7	CASSQGTSAFYEQYF	TGTGCCAGCAGCCAAGGGACTAGCGCCTTCTACGAGCAGTACTTC
TRBV20-1	TRBD1	once	TRBJ1-2	CSAEDRSNYGYTF	TGCAGTGCCGAGGACAGGAGTAACTATGGCTACACCTTC
TRBV6-5	.	.	TRBJ1-5	CASSYSPRWGLRPPSYSNQPQHF	TGTGCCAGCAGTTACTCCCCTCGTTGGGGGCTGAGACCACCGTCTTATAGCAATCAGCCCCAGCATTTT
TRBV24-1	.	.	TRBJ2-3	CATSDYLRDGSTDTQYF	TGTGCCACCAGTGACTATCTCCGGGACGGAAGCACAGATACGCAGTATTTT
TRBV6-2/TRBV6-3	.	few	TRBJ2-3	CASSYSSSRPTDTQYF	TGTGCCAGCAGTTACTCGTCTAGCCGGCCCACAGATACGCAGTATTTT
TRBV19	.	.	TRBJ2-5	CASSIVERETQYF	TGTGCCAGTAGTATTGTCGAAAGGGAGACCCAGTACTTC
TRBV7-9	.	.	TRBJ2-7	CASSLTDSEQYF	TGTGCCAGCAGCTTAACAGACAGCGAGCAGTACTTC
TRBV12-3/TRBV12-4	.	.	TRBJ1-4	CASSPMFGTPNEKLFF	TGTGCCAGCAGCCCCATGTTTGGGACACCTAATGAAAAACTGTTTTTT
TRBV15	.	.	TRBJ2-7	CATSREGRTTYEQYF	TGTGCCACCAGCAGGGAGGGACGGACAACCTACGAGCAGTACTTC
TRBV5-6	.	few	TRBJ2-7	CASSPGIPYYEQYF	TGTGCCAGCTCACCCGGGATCCCTTACTACGAGCAGTACTTC
TRBV12-3/TRBV12-4	.	few	TRBJ2-7	CASSWGFEQYF	TGTGCCAGCTCTTGGGGTTTCGAGCAGTACTTC
TRBV4-1	TRBD1	once	TRBJ2-7	CASSQSLGTAYEQYF	TGCGCCAGCAGCCAATCATTAGGGACAGCCTACGAGCAGTACTTC
TRBV2	.	few	TRBJ2-3	CATRGGSTDTQYF	TGTGCCACCCGGGGAGGCAGCACAGATACGCAGTATTTT
TRBV7-8	TRBD2	many	TRBJ2-5	CASSLAGNSGGGETQYF	TGTGCCAGCAGCTTAGCGGGAAATAGCGGGGGCGGTGAGACCCAGTACTTC
TRBV7-2	.	few	TRBJ2-5	CASSFRIGEEQTQYF	TGTGCCAGCAGCTTCAGGATCGGAGAGGAGCAGACCCAGTACTTC
TRBV28	.	.	TRBJ2-3	CASQRRLETSWGADTQYF	TGTGCCAGTCAAAGACGACTAGAAACGTCCTGGGGCGCAGATACGCAGTATTTT
TRBV7-9	.	.	TRBJ2-2	CASSFWNTGELFF	TGTGCCAGCAGCTTTTGGAACACCGGGGAGCTGTTTTTT
TRBV10-1	TRBD2	.	TRBJ2-7	CASSPKPPGLAGVTHEQYF	TGCGCCAGCAGTCCAAAGCCACCGGGACTAGCGGGAGTTACCCACGAGCAGTACTTC
TRBV6-2/TRBV6-3	TRBD2	.	TRBJ2-5	CASRQFRLAGERETQYF	TGTGCCAGCAGGCAATTTCGACTAGCGGGAGAACGAGAGACCCAGTACTTC
TRBV7-9	TRBD1	.	TRBJ2-2	CASTLRAGGNTGELFF	TGTGCCAGCACCCTCCGGGCAGGGGGAAACACCGGGGAGCTGTTTTTT
TRBV15	TRBD1	.	TRBJ1-4	CATTSGTAYNEKLFF	TGTGCCACCACCTCCGGGACAGCGTATAATGAAAAACTGTTTTTT
TRBV5-1	TRBD2	.	TRBJ2-1	CASSLLGGRAADYNEQFF	TGCGCCAGCAGCCTTTTAGGCGGGAGGGCCGCTGATTACAATGAGCAGTTCTTC
TRBV7-9	.	.	TRBJ2-1	CASSPQGRNEQFF	TGTGCCAGCAGCCCACAGGGGAGGAATGAGCAGTTCTTC
TRBV7-6	.	few	TRBJ1-1	CASSTTVEAFF	TGTGCCAGCAGCACAACGGTGGAAGCTTTCTTT
TRBV5-1	TRBD1	.	TRBJ2-3	CASSPATGPTDTQYF	TGCGCCAGCAGCCCAGCGACAGGGCCCACAGATACGCAGTATTTT